What follows are 3 T cell receptor beta chains derived from one specimen sequenced in a study of control samples from healthy donors and cancer patients. Data came from immunoSEQ multiplex PCR; TCRdb stores just in-frame clones and leaves some out. The sample yields about 98,000 clones, around 82% seen once. Sequencing used blood. These receptors all come from a man aged 55-75 years in good health.

This clone was recorded only once. The chain uses TRBV6-5 and TRBJ1-1; 7 nucleotides line up with TRBD1. The CDR3 runs 14 residues. Germline trimming cut 9 bases from V and 1 base from J; bases unmatched to any gene: 8. Germline assignment: CDR1 MNHEY and CDR2 SVGAGI. CDR3 in DNA: TGTGCCAGTGCCGCGCGGACAGGGAACACTGAAGCTTTCTTT. It encodes CASAARTGNTEAFF.

The chain carries TRBV30 and TRBJ1-5, with a tentative D call TRBD1 (6 bases). Germline V gene sequence: CDR1 GTSNPN, CDR2 SVGIG (reference sequence). The CDR3 spans 14 residues. Trimming removed 0 bases from V and 9 bases from J, with 15 bases in between. CDR3 coding DNA: TGTGCCTGGAGTGTACGAAGGCAGGGGTGGCCCCAGCATTTT. Translating it yields CAWSVRRQGWPQHF.

The rearrangement joins TRBV7-8 to TRBJ2-7; possible D gene TRBD1, 5 bases. V was cut by 5 bases and J by 0 bases, with 14 bases left in between. Germline values: CDR1 SGHVS, CDR2 FQNEAQ. The CDR3 covers 15 residues. CDR3 nucleotide sequence: TGTGCCAGCAGCCCTTGGGCAGGGAACTCCTACGAGCAGTACTTC. It codes for CASSPWAGNSYEQYF.